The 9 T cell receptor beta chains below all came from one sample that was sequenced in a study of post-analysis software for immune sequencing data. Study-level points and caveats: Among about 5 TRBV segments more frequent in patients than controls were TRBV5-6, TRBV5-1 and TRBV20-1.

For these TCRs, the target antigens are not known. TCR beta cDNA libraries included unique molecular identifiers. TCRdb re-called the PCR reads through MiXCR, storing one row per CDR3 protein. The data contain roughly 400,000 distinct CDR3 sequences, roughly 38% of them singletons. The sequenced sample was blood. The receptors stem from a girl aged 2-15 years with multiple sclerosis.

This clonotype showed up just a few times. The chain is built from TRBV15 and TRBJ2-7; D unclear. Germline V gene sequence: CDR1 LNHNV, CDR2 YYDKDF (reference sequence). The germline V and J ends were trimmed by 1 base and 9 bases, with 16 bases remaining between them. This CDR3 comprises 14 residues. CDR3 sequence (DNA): TGTGCCACCAGCAGAGTGGCCGCCCCAAGAGGGCAGTACTTC. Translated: CATSRVAAPRGQYF.

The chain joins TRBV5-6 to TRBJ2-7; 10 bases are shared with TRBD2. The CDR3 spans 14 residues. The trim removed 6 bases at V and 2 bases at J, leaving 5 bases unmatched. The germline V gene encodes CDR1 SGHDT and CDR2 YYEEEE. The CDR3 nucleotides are TGTGCCAGCAAACAGCGGGAGGGGCCCTACGAGCAGTACTTC. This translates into CASKQREGPYEQYF.

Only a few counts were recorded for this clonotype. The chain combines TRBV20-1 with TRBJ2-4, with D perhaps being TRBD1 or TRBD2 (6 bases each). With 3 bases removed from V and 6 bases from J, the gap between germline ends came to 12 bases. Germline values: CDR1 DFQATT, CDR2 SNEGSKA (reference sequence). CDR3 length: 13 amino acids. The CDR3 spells CSASTGGRNIQYF. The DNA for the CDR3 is TGCAGTGCTAGTACCGGGGGCAGAAACATTCAGTACTTC.

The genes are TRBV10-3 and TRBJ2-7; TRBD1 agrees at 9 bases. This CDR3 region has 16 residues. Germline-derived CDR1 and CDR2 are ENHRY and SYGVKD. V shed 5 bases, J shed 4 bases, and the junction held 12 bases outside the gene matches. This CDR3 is CAISPIGTGSGYEQYF. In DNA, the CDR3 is TGTGCCATCAGTCCTATCGGGACAGGGAGTGGATACGAGCAGTACTTC.

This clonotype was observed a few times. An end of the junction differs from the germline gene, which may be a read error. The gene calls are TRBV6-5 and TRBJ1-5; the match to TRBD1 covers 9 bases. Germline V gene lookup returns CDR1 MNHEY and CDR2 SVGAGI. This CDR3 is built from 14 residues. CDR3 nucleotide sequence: TGTGCCGGCAGCAGTGGACAGGGGTATCAGCCCCAGCATTTT. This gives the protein CAGSSGQGYQPQHF.

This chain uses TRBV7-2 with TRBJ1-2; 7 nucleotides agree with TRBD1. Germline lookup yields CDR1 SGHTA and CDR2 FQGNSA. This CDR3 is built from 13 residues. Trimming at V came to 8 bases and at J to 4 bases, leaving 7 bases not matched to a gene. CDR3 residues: CASHDGTVYGYTF. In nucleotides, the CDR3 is TGTGCCAGCCATGACGGGACAGTCTATGGCTACACCTTC.

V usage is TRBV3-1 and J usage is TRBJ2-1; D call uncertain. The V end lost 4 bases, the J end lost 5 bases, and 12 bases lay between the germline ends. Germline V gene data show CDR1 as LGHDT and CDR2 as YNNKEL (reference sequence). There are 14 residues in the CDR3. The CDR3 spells CASSLGGRNNEQFF. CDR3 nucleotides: TGTGCCAGCAGCCTTGGCGGTCGGAACAATGAGCAGTTCTTC.

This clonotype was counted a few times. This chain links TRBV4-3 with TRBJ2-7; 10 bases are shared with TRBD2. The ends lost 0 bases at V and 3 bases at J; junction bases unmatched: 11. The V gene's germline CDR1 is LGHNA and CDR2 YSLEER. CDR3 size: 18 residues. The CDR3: CASSQDRLAGEWVYEQYF. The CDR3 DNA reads TGCGCCAGCAGCCAAGATCGGCTAGCGGGAGAGTGGGTCTACGAGCAGTACTTC.

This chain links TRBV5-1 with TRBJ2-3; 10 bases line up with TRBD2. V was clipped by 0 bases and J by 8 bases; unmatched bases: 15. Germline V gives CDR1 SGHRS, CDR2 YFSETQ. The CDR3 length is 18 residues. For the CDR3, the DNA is TGCGCCAGCAGCTTGGTAGCTAGCGGGGGCTCCCGTGGCAGTACGCAGTATTTT. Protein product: CASSLVASGGSRGSTQYF.